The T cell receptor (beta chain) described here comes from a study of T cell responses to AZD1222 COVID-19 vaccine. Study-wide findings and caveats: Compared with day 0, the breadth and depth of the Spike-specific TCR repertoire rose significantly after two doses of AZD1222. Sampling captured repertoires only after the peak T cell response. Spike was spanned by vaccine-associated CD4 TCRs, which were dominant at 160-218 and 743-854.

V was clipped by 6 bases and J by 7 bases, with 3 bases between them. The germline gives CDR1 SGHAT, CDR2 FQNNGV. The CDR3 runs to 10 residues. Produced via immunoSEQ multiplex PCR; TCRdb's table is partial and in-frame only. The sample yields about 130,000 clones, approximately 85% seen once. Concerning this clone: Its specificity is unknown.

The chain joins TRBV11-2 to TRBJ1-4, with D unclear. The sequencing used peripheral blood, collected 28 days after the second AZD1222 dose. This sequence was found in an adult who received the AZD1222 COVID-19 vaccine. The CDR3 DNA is TGTGCCAGCAGGAGTGAAAAACTGTTTTTT. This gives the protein CASRSEKLFF.